This T cell receptor beta chain was documented in a study of T cells in tumors after PD-1 blockade. Study overall: Patients received pembrolizumab 200 mg every 3 weeks or cemiplimab 350 mg every 2 weeks. Daily vismodegib 150 mg continued in a subset of anti-PD-1-treated patients. Study-wide points: Some novel exhausted tumor clones appeared in pre-treatment blood, suggesting peripheral recruitment.

The assay was immunoSEQ multiplex PCR, and TCRdb's table has in-frame clones only and misses some. The sample yields around 50,000 clones, more than 65% seen once. Regarding this clone: As yet, its antigen is unknown.

Template: tumor biopsy or peripheral blood genomic DNA, roughly 616-6,500 ng per sample. Deletions cut 0 bases from V and 3 bases from J, with 5 bases between. The CDR3 totals 13 residues. Germline CDR1 and CDR2: PRHDT and FYEKMQ (reference sequence). The V gene is TRBV13, the J gene TRBJ2-5; D is unclear. The sequence derives from a human donor with advanced basal cell or squamous cell carcinoma (not recorded which). Material: PBMCs, obtained before anti-PD-1 therapy. As DNA, the CDR3 is TGTGCCAGCAGCTTAGGCCTTAAAGAGACCCAGTACTTC. Translated, it gives CASSLGLKETQYF. The full variable domain, in which reference TRBV13 and TRBJ2-5 provide the parts outside the CDR3, is AAGVIQSPRHLIKEKRETATLKCYPIPRHDTVYWYQQGPGQDPQFLISFYEKMQSDKGSIPDRFSAQQFSDYHSELNMSSLELGDSALYFCASSLGLKETQYFGPGTRLLVL.